This is a list of T cell receptor beta chains from one sample in a study of T cells after yellow fever vaccination. TCRdb processed the 5' RACE reads anew with MiXCR; each CDR3 protein has one entry. This table has around 250,000 distinct CDR3 sequences, 6.5% to 8.5% appearing once. This material consisted of CD4+ T cells sorted from PBMCs, taken 15 days after the yellow fever booster vaccination. The origin of the receptors is a young man who received the YFV17D yellow fever vaccine. Each CDR3 is given with its conserved first and last residue. Each record gives: V gene, J gene, CDR3 protein.

TRBV18	TRBJ2-5	CASSPMAGASQETQYF
TRBV20-1	TRBJ2-7	CSAINRDIGYEQYF
TRBV7-2	TRBJ2-7	CASGTRRGVYEQYF
TRBV4-3	TRBJ2-1	CASSQEKLALEQFF
TRBV29-1	TRBJ2-5	CSVELVRGQETQYF
TRBV20-1	TRBJ2-7	CSAPPGQYTYEQYF
TRBV5-1	TRBJ2-7	CASSLEVLGAHTNEQYF
TRBV12-5	TRBJ2-1	CASGLIEEQFF
TRBV7-9	TRBJ2-1	CASRSQRVSSYNEQFF
TRBV5-1	TRBJ2-1	CASSPIGSSYNEQFF
TRBV6-2/TRBV6-3	TRBJ1-2	CASRSPVGGYTF
TRBV7-2	TRBJ2-3	CASSLAPQGAGTDTQYF
TRBV6-1	TRBJ1-1	CASKAGRNTEAFF
TRBV7-9	TRBJ1-1	CASSPWGGTEAFF
TRBV5-1	TRBJ2-1	CASSLMGPGNEQFF
TRBV7-2	TRBJ2-1	CASSPRTHNSYNEQFF